The sequence of this T cell receptor (beta chain) was determined in a study of shared clonotypes between healthy human individuals. Whole-study results and caveats: Represented diversity (both genetic and exposure-history) was limited by the small number of donors.

The assay was immunoSEQ multiplex PCR, and TCRdb's table has in-frame clones only and misses some. The sample lists about half a million clones, more than 65% seen once, with approximately 12% in the top ten. Looked up from germline, CDR1 is MDHEN and CDR2 is SYDVKM. Trimming stripped 7 bases from V and 1 base from J, with 17 bases between. CDR3 length equals 15 residues. With respect to this clone: As yet, its antigen is unknown.

Participating donors were healthy, HIV-negative adults free of recent acute infections or vaccinations. The sequence was collected from a woman between 40 and 50 years old in good health. Some clones in this sample may be carry-over from other donors' samples. The sequenced sample was PBMCs. This chain links TRBV28 with TRBJ2-7; no definite D call. CDR3 protein: CASTPRWGISYEQYF. CDR3 bases: TGTGCCAGCACTCCCCGGTGGGGAATTTCCTACGAGCAGTACTTC.